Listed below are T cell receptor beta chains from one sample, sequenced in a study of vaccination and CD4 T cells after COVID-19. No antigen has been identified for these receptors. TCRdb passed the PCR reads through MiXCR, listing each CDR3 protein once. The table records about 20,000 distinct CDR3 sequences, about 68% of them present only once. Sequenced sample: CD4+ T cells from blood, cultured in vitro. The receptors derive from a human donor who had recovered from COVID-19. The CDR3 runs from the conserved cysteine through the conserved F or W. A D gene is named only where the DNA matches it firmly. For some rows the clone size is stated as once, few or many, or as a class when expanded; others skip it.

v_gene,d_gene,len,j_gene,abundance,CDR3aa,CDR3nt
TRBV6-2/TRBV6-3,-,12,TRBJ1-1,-,CASSSSGGRAFF,-
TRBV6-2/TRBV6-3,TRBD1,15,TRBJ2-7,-,CASRDTGTGGYEQYF,TGTGCCAGCAGAGACACCGGGACAGGGGGATACGAGCAGTACTTC
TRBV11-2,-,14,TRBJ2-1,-,CASSPDRLYNEQFF,TGTGCCAGCAGCCCAGACAGGTTGTACAATGAGCAGTTCTTC
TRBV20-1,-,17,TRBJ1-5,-,CSATRGGGQLSNQPQHF,TGCAGTGCTACGCGGGGGGGTGGACAGCTTAGCAATCAGCCCCAGCATTTT
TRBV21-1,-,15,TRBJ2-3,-,CASSGLAGSTDTQYF,TGTGCCAGCAGCGGGCTAGCGGGAAGCACAGATACGCAGTATTTT
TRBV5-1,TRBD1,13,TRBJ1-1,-,CASRTNRGLEAFF,TGCGCCAGCAGAACCAACAGGGGCCTCGAAGCTTTCTTT
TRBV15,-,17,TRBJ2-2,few,CATSRDGGPTNTGELFF,TGTGCCACCAGCAGAGATGGTGGCCCTACAAACACCGGGGAGCTGTTTTTT
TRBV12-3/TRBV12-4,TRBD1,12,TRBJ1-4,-,CASSTGGEKLFF,TGTGCCAGCAGTACAGGGGGCGAAAAACTGTTTTTT
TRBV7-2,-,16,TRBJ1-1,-,CASSLVFPGTNTEAFF,TGTGCCAGCAGCTTAGTCTTCCCAGGGACGAACACTGAAGCTTTCTTT
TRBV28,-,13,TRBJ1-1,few,CASSLSGAAEAFF,TGTGCCAGCAGTTTATCAGGGGCTGCTGAAGCTTTCTTT
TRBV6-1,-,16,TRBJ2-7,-,CASSPFLEGHRYEQYF,TGTGCCAGCAGCCCTTTCCTAGAAGGGCACAGATACGAGCAGTACTTC
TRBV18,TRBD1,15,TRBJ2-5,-,CASSPPGQGRETQYF,TGTGCCAGCTCACCACCGGGACAGGGCCGAGAGACCCAGTACTTC
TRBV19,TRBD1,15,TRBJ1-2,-,CASSIVDREADGYTF,TGTGCCAGTAGTATAGTCGACAGGGAAGCGGATGGCTACACCTTC
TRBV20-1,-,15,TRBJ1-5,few,CSARETYRSGQPQHF,TGCAGTGCTAGAGAAACGTACAGGTCGGGTCAGCCCCAGCATTTT
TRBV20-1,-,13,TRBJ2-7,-,CSAVGLAQLEQYF,TGCAGTGCTGTCGGACTTGCCCAACTCGAGCAGTACTTC
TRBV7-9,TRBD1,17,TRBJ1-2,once,CASSLEGTGTGVLGYTF,TGTGCCAGCAGCTTAGAAGGGACCGGGACAGGGGTTCTTGGCTACACCTTC
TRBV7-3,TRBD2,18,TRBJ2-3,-,CASSSGGTSGTFSDTQYF,TGTGCCAGCAGCTCAGGGGGCACTAGCGGGACGTTCTCAGATACGCAGTATTTT
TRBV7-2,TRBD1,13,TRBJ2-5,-,CASRPTGVETQYF,TGTGCCAGCAGACCTACAGGGGTTGAGACCCAGTACTTC
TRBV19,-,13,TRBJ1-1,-,CASSIQGGTEAFF,TGTGCCAGTAGCATCCAGGGAGGCACTGAAGCTTTCTTT
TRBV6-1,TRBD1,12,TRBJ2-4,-,CASRGQGNIQYF,TGTGCCAGCAGGGGACAGGGAAACATTCAGTACTTC
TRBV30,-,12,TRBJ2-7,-,CAWTGSTGEQYF,TGTGCCTGGACAGGGAGTACGGGCGAGCAGTACTTC
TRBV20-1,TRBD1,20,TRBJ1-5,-,CSARDAHRGTGPLSNQPQHF,TGCAGTGCTAGAGACGCCCATCGTGGGACAGGGCCTCTGAGCAATCAGCCCCAGCATTTT
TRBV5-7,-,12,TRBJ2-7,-,CASRQGSGEQYF,TGTGCCAGCAGACAGGGATCGGGGGAGCAGTACTTC
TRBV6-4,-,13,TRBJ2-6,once,CAHVSSGANVLTF,TGTGCCCACGTCTCGTCTGGGGCCAACGTCCTGACTTTC
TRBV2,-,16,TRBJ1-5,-,CASTLGPLGRDQPQHF,TGTGCCAGCACCCTTGGACCCTTGGGGAGAGATCAGCCCCAGCATTTT
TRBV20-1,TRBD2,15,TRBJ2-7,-,CSARVGLAGAYEQYF,TGCAGTGCTAGAGTCGGACTAGCGGGGGCCTACGAGCAGTACTTC
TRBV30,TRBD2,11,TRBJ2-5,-,CASGEGETQYF,TGTGCCTCGGGGGAGGGGGAGACCCAGTACTTC
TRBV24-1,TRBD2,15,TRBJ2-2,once,CATSETGGVTGELFF,TGTGCCACCAGTGAGACGGGGGGAGTCACCGGGGAGCTGTTTTTT
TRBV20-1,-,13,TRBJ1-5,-,CSAGGRSNQPQHF,TGCAGTGCTGGGGGACGGAGCAATCAGCCCCAGCATTTT
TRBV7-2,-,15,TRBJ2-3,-,CASSLVAASTDTQYF,TGTGCCAGCAGCTTAGTGGCGGCCAGCACAGATACGCAGTATTTT
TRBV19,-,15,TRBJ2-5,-,CASSINPGAGETQYF,TGTGCCAGTAGTATCAATCCCGGAGCAGGAGAGACCCAGTACTTC
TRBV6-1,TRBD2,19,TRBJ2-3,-,CASRLEGTSGRANSDTQYF,TGTGCCAGCCGACTTGAAGGGACTAGCGGGAGGGCCAATTCAGATACGCAGTATTTT
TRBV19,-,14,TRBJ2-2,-,CASSIRANTGELFF,TGTGCCAGTAGTATAAGGGCGAACACCGGGGAGCTGTTTTTT
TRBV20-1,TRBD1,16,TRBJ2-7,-,CSARGSETGFVYEQYF,TGCAGTGCTAGAGGATCCGAGACAGGGTTTGTATACGAGCAGTACTTC
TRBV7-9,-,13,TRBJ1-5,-,CASSEDTSKPQHF,TGTGCCAGCAGCGAGGACACCAGCAAGCCCCAGCATTTT
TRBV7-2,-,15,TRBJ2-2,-,CASSSWTANTGELFF,TGTGCCAGCAGCTCTTGGACAGCGAACACCGGGGAGCTGTTTTTT
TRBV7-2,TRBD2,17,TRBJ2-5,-,CASSFLGTSGGGETQYF,TGTGCCAGCAGTTTCCTTGGGACTAGCGGGGGAGGGGAGACCCAGTACTTC
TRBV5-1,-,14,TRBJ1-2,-,CASSFGGVDYGYTF,TGCGCCAGCAGCTTTGGGGGCGTAGACTATGGCTACACCTTC
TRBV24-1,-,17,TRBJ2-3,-,CATSEFSSALAPDTQYF,TGTGCCACCAGTGAGTTCTCGTCCGCCCTGGCGCCAGATACGCAGTATTTT
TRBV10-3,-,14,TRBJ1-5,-,CAISAGAGDQPQHF,TGTGCCATCAGTGCGGGGGCAGGGGATCAGCCCCAGCATTTT
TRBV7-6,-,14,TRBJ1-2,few,CASSLTPSNYGYTF,TGTGCCAGCAGCTTAACCCCCAGCAACTATGGCTACACCTTC
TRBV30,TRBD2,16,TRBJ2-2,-,CAWSGLAGGNTGELFF,TGTGCCTGGAGTGGACTAGCGGGGGGGAACACCGGGGAGCTGTTTTTT
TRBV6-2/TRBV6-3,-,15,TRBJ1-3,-,CASSYQRASGNTIYF,TGTGCCAGCAGTTATCAGCGGGCCTCTGGAAACACCATATATTTT
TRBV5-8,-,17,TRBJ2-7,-,CASSPTPLRQRNYEQYF,TGTGCCAGCAGCCCGACACCCCTCCGTCAAAGAAATTACGAGCAGTACTTC
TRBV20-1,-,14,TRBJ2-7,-,CSASTSALPYEQYF,TGCAGTGCTTCCACCTCGGCTCTCCCCTACGAGCAGTACTTC
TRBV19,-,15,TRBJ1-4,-,CASTDPRGGHEKLFF,TGTGCCAGTACCGACCCCAGGGGAGGGCATGAAAAACTGTTTTTT
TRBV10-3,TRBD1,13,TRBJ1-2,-,CAISTGGADGYTF,TGTGCCATCAGTACAGGGGGCGCGGATGGCTACACCTTC
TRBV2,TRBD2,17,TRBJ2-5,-,CASSEISGLGGQETQYF,TGTGCCAGCAGTGAAATCAGCGGACTAGGAGGCCAAGAGACCCAGTACTTC
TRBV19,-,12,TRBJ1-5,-,CATATEYQPQHF,TGTGCAACAGCCACTGAGTACCAGCCCCAGCATTTT